These T cell receptor beta chains were read from a single sample in a study of metastatic and nonmetastatic thyroid tumors. TCRdb re-called the PCR reads via MiXCR. The sample holds 19,000 or so clones, about 28% seen once. Sample: tumor tissue. These receptors came from a male donor with papillary thyroid cancer or a benign thyroid nodule (not recorded which). Some clones in this sample may be carry-over from other donors' samples. CDR3s include the opening cysteine and the closing phenylalanine or tryptophan. Fields, in order: CDR3 protein, CDR3 DNA, J gene, V gene, clone size, D gene. D genes are given only for firm matches. Some rows mark clone size as missing; the rest say once, few, many or name a class of expanded clone.

CASSSRVGAFF,TGTGCCAGCAGTTCAAGGGTGGGTGCTTTCTTT,TRBJ1-1,TRBV12-3/TRBV12-4,medium-sized,NA
CASRMGYQPQHF,TGTGCCAGTAGGATGGGGTATCAGCCCCAGCATTTT,TRBJ1-5,TRBV19,medium-sized,NA
CASSRTSGRFLGTDTQYF,TGTGCCAGCAGTCGAACTAGCGGGAGGTTCCTCGGGACAGATACGCAGTATTTT,TRBJ2-3,TRBV6-1,few,TRBD2
CAVAGSYTGDLFF,TGTGCCGTTGCCGGGAGCTACACCGGGGATCTGTTTTTT,TRBJ2-2,TRBV7-8,few,NA
CASSGIAGWQETQYF,TGCGCCAGCAGTGGAATCGCGGGATGGCAAGAGACCCAGTACTTC,TRBJ2-5,TRBV10-2,few,NA
CASSGTGRPYEQYF,TGTGCCAGCAGTGGGACAGGGCGCCCCTACGAGCAGTACTTC,TRBJ2-7,TRBV12-3/TRBV12-4,few,TRBD1
CASSELEQETQYF,TGTGCCAGCAGTGAACTAGAACAAGAGACCCAGTACTTC,TRBJ2-5,TRBV6-1,few,NA
CASSLMGPMNTEAFF,TGTGCCAGCAGCCTGATGGGCCCCATGAACACTGAAGCTTTCTTT,TRBJ1-1,TRBV5-8,once,NA
CASTDLAGANVLTF,TGTGCCAGCACCGACCTTGCCGGGGCCAACGTCCTGACTTTC,TRBJ2-6,TRBV2,few,NA
CASSLTFTRKSTDTQYF,TGTGCCAGCAGCCTCACCTTTACTAGAAAATCAACAGATACGCAGTATTTT,TRBJ2-3,TRBV11-2,NA,NA
CASSLLPWEQYF,TGTGCCAGCAGCCTCTTGCCGTGGGAGCAGTACTTC,TRBJ2-7,TRBV5-6,many,NA
CASSSSSGFPIQYF,TGTGCCAGCAGTTCCTCTAGCGGGTTCCCGATCCAGTACTTC,TRBJ2-5,TRBV6-5,few,TRBD2
CASRIPGNNQPQHF,TGTGCCAGCAGGATACCAGGCAACAATCAGCCCCAGCATTTT,TRBJ1-5,TRBV28,few,NA
CASSFAGGPSYEQYF,TGTGCCAGCAGTTTTGCGGGAGGGCCTTCCTACGAGCAGTACTTC,TRBJ2-7,TRBV28,few,TRBD2
CASDRENEQYF,TGTGCCAGCGACAGGGAAAACGAGCAGTACTTC,TRBJ2-7,TRBV2,medium-sized,TRBD1
CSAPGAGNTIYF,TGCAGTGCTCCGGGGGCTGGAAACACCATATATTTT,TRBJ1-3,TRBV20-1,NA,NA
CASRTDSGGGNEQFF,TGTGCCAGCAGAACCGACAGTGGGGGGGGCAATGAGCAGTTCTTC,TRBJ2-1,TRBV2,NA,TRBD2
CASSTGWGSVGGHTF,TGTGCCAGCAGCACGGGCTGGGGGTCAGTTGGTGGCCACACCTTC,TRBJ1-2,TRBV7-6,NA,NA
CASSFASNYGYTF,TGTGCCAGCAGTTTTGCCTCAAACTATGGCTACACCTTC,TRBJ1-2,TRBV12-3/TRBV12-4,NA,NA
CASSQLGQGIEQYF,TGTGCCAGCAGCCAACTTGGACAGGGGATCGAGCAGTACTTC,TRBJ2-7,TRBV12-3/TRBV12-4,NA,TRBD1
CASSLVAGGPSSYEQYF,TGCGCCAGCAGCTTGGTTGCGGGGGGACCGAGCTCCTACGAGCAGTACTTC,TRBJ2-7,TRBV5-1,NA,TRBD2
CASRLGLAGDEQYF,TGTGCCAGCAGGTTGGGACTAGCGGGAGACGAGCAGTACTTC,TRBJ2-7,TRBV6-1,few,TRBD2
CASSWAGTGSEKLFF,TGTGCCAGCAGCTGGGCCGGGACAGGGAGTGAAAAACTGTTTTTT,TRBJ1-4,TRBV5-5,NA,TRBD1
CASSPGLYSNQPQHF,TGTGCCAGCAGTCCCGGGCTTTATAGCAATCAGCCCCAGCATTTT,TRBJ1-5,TRBV12-3/TRBV12-4,NA,NA
CASSRVGGTGELFF,TGTGCCAGTAGTCGCGTTGGTGGCACCGGGGAGCTGTTTTTT,TRBJ2-2,TRBV19,few,NA
CASSFGQALETQYF,TGCGCCAGCAGCTTTGGACAGGCCCTAGAGACCCAGTACTTC,TRBJ2-5,TRBV5-1,many,TRBD1
CVTTGGLNTEAFF,TGTGTCACCACGGGGGGATTGAACACTGAAGCTTTCTTT,TRBJ1-1,TRBV5-4,many,NA
CASSLSFVAFF,TGTGCCAGCAGTTTATCCTTCGTCGCTTTCTTT,TRBJ1-1,TRBV28,few,NA
CASSVVVNTEAFF,TGCGCCAGCAGCGTTGTGGTGAACACTGAAGCTTTCTTT,TRBJ1-1,TRBV5-1,medium-sized,NA
CAWSTGLGNEQFF,TGTGCCTGGAGTACGGGGTTGGGCAATGAGCAGTTCTTC,TRBJ2-1,TRBV30,NA,NA
CSARGTEKLFF,TGCAGTGCTAGAGGAACCGAAAAACTGTTTTTT,TRBJ1-4,TRBV20-1,NA,NA
CAWSFQDRETGELFF,TGTGCCTGGAGTTTTCAGGACAGGGAAACCGGGGAGCTGTTTTTT,TRBJ2-2,TRBV30,medium-sized,TRBD1
CASSSLAGGRNEQFF,TGTGCCAGCAGCTCCCTAGCGGGAGGGCGGAATGAGCAGTTCTTC,TRBJ2-1,TRBV3-1,many,TRBD2
CASSLGQGSLAGEQFF,TGTGCCAGCAGTTTAGGACAGGGTTCTCTAGCGGGTGAGCAGTTCTTC,TRBJ2-1,TRBV12-3/TRBV12-4,NA,NA
CASSLVGGTDEAFF,TGCGCCAGCAGCTTGGTTGGGGGAACGGATGAAGCTTTCTTT,TRBJ1-1,TRBV5-1,medium-sized,NA
CASSTLMGRSYEQYF,TGTGCCAGTAGTACCCTAATGGGCAGAAGCTACGAGCAGTACTTC,TRBJ2-7,TRBV19,many,NA
CASTGSGANEQYF,TGTGCCAGCACCGGGTCGGGGGCCAACGAGCAGTACTTC,TRBJ2-7,TRBV6-1,few,NA
CASSSAGSGAEQFF,TGTGCCAGCAGCTCCGCCGGATCCGGGGCTGAGCAGTTCTTC,TRBJ2-1,TRBV11-3,NA,NA
CASSWTSGYGQYF,TGTGCCAGCAGTTGGACTAGCGGTTACGGGCAGTACTTC,TRBJ2-7,TRBV6-5,NA,TRBD2
CATSPIKAGGNTEAFF,TGTGCCACCAGCCCAATTAAGGCAGGGGGAAACACTGAAGCTTTCTTT,TRBJ1-1,TRBV15,NA,TRBD1
CASSFSPSGSYNEQFF,TGTGCCAGCAGCTTCTCCCCTAGCGGTTCCTACAATGAGCAGTTCTTC,TRBJ2-1,TRBV11-1,once,TRBD2
CASSSETGRLDTQYF,TGTGCCAGCAGTTCGGAGACAGGGAGGCTAGATACCCAGTACTTC,TRBJ2-5,TRBV27,NA,NA
CASSPNRDMRTGELFF,TGTGCCAGCAGTCCCAACAGGGATATGAGGACCGGGGAGCTGTTTTTT,TRBJ2-2,TRBV12-3/TRBV12-4,many,NA
CASSPGPTGYGYTF,TGTGCCAGCAGCCCGGGGCCCACTGGCTATGGCTACACCTTC,TRBJ1-2,TRBV9,once,NA
CASILEVENTEAFF,TGCGCCAGCATCTTGGAAGTGGAGAACACTGAAGCTTTCTTT,TRBJ1-1,TRBV5-1,NA,NA
CASTWTGAFSGANVLTF,TGTGCCAGCACTTGGACAGGGGCGTTTTCTGGGGCCAACGTCCTGACTTTC,TRBJ2-6,TRBV27,few,TRBD1
CASSFIGGGRTEAFF,TGTGCCAGCAGTTTTATCGGGGGAGGGCGCACTGAAGCTTTCTTT,TRBJ1-1,TRBV28,NA,NA
CASRPGGGNEQFF,TGTGCCAGCAGACCCGGGGGGGGGAATGAGCAGTTCTTC,TRBJ2-1,TRBV6-1,many,TRBD2
CASSPNSGLVTDTQYF,TGTGCCAGCAGCCCAAACTCGGGACTTGTCACAGATACGCAGTATTTT,TRBJ2-3,TRBV11-2,NA,NA
CASSLGTGTGGNTEAFF,TGCGCCAGCAGCTTGGGTACCGGGACAGGGGGGAACACTGAAGCTTTCTTT,TRBJ1-1,TRBV5-1,NA,TRBD1
CASSPLAGVSEQYF,TGTGCCAGCAGCCCGCTAGCGGGAGTATCCGAGCAGTACTTC,TRBJ2-7,TRBV9,NA,TRBD2
CASSVQGAGTDTQYF,TGTGCCAGCAGTGTACAGGGGGCCGGCACAGATACGCAGTATTTT,TRBJ2-3,TRBV6-1,few,TRBD1
CSAILTGEEQYF,TGCAGTGCTATCCTGACAGGGGAAGAGCAGTACTTC,TRBJ2-7,TRBV20-1,NA,TRBD1